The 25 T cell receptor beta chains below all came from one sample that was sequenced in a study of blood T cell repertoires in COVID-19 (dated by TCRdb to the early 2020s). The library was generated by the immunoSEQ multiplex PCR assay. This is the immuneACCESS table as TCRdb keeps it, with only in-frame sequences that have V and J called. A part of the clones is gone; compared with another copy, unresolved V genes explain less than half, and the rest is unexplained. Within this sample are 200,000 to 250,000 clones, with under 95% of them counted one time only. Approximately 1.9% of the sample is held by the ten biggest clonotypes. Sequenced material: PBMCs or T cells enriched from blood (not recorded which). The receptors here all came from a woman aged 18-29 years who had recovered from COVID-19.

This clone has just one count. V is TRBV9 and J is TRBJ1-3, with 8 nucleotides matching TRBD1. V lost 1 base, J lost 2 bases, and 2 bases stayed unmatched. Germline-derived CDR1 and CDR2 are SGDLS and YYNGEE. CDR3 length: 15 amino acids. Here the CDR3 DNA reads TGTGCCAGCAGCGTATCGACAGGGGCTGGAAACACCATATATTTT. The encoded protein is CASSVSTGAGNTIYF. Full variable domain (rest looked up from reference TRBV9 and TRBJ1-3): DSGVTQTPKHLITATGQRVTLRCSPRSGDLSVYWYQQSLDQGLQFLIQYYNGEERAKGNILERFSAQQFPDLHSELNLSSLELGDSALYFCASSVSTGAGNTIYFGEGSWLTVV.

The chain is built from TRBV7-2 and TRBJ2-5; D perhaps matches TRBD2 (5 bases). Deletions cut 1 base from V and 5 bases from J, with 11 bases between. The CDR3 has 14 residues. The germline gives CDR1 SGHTA, CDR2 FQGNSA. CDR3 amino acids: CASSLVAPGETQYF. The CDR3 coding sequence is TGTGCCAGCAGCTTAGTGGCCCCGGGGGAGACCCAGTACTTC.

The chain combines TRBV23-1 with TRBJ1-4; D ambiguous. TRBV23-1 counts as an open reading frame of uncertain function. This CDR3 has 16 amino acids. Trimming pared 8 bases from V and 8 bases from J, leaving 24 bases between. In DNA, the CDR3 is TGCGCCAGCCATTCCGGGGTAAGGAAAGTTAGGGAAAAACTGTTTTTT. As protein: CASHSGVRKVREKLFF.

About this clone: One junction end does not reproduce the germline sequence, and a read error may be involved. This chain connects TRBV7-6 to TRBJ1-2; 7 nucleotides align to TRBD1. Germline loops: CDR1 SGHVS, CDR2 FNYEAQ. The CDR3 is 17 residues long. The CDR3 coding sequence is TGTGCCAGCACCTTAAACGGAGGGGACAGAGATTTGGATGGCTACACCTTC. It specifies CASTLNGGDRDLDGYTF.

The genes are TRBV2 and TRBJ2-7; D is unclear. This CDR3 is 14 amino acids long. Per germline, CDR1 SNHLY and CDR2 FYNNEI. V was trimmed by 3 bases and J by 2 bases, leaving 11 bases between them. The CDR3 region is CASSEGRVAYEQYF. DNA for the CDR3: TGTGCCAGCAGTGAGGGTCGGGTGGCCTACGAGCAGTACTTC.

This chain connects TRBV10-3 to TRBJ2-7; 7 bases match TRBD1. From germline, CDR1 is ENHRY and CDR2 SYGVKD. The CDR3 runs to 14 residues. V shed 4 bases, J shed 3 bases, and the junction held 6 bases outside the gene matches. The CDR3 bases are TGTGCCATCAGTGTCGGGACAGCCAACTACGAGCAGTACTTC. Amino acid sequence: CAISVGTANYEQYF.

The CDR3 DNA follows: TGTGCCAGCAGTTTGCTCGGGGGAAATCAGCCCCAGCATTTT. Its protein product is CASSLLGGNQPQHF. The chain employs TRBV27 and TRBJ1-5; tentative D call: TRBD1 (5 bases). The CDR3 spans 14 residues. Germline CDR1 and CDR2: MNHEY and SMNVEV (reference sequence). V lost 3 bases, J lost 4 bases, and 10 bases lay in between.

The V call is TRBV7-9, the J call TRBJ2-7, with 8 bases aligning to TRBD1. CDR1 and CDR2 from the germline V gene are SEHNR and FQNEAQ (reference sequence). The V gene end was trimmed by 5 bases and the J gene end by 3 bases; junction bases not matched to a gene: 9. The CDR3 loop spans 15 amino acids. CDR3: CASSPRTGRIYEQYF. CDR3 nucleotides: TGTGCCAGCAGCCCCCGGACAGGGAGGATCTACGAGCAGTACTTC.

The J gene is TRBJ2-3, the V gene TRBV3-1 (or the pseudogene TRBV3-2); 8 positions match TRBD2. The CDR3 is made up of 11 amino acids. Germline CDR1 and CDR2: LGHDT and YNNKEL (reference sequence). Losses at the gene ends were 3 bases for V and 11 bases for J; bases not matched to a gene: 1. In DNA form, the CDR3 reads TGTGCCAGCAGCCACGCGGGGGGGCAGTATTTT. This encodes CASSHAGGQYF.

This rearrangement joins TRBV4-1 to TRBJ2-2; 7 bases line up with TRBD2. V shed 0 bases and J 5 bases; nucleotides not matched to a gene: 12. The germline V gene has CDR1 MGHRA and CDR2 YSYEKL. The CDR3 sequence is 18 residues long. CDR3 residues: CASSQDQQSGMITGELFF. The DNA for the CDR3 is TGCGCCAGCAGCCAAGATCAACAAAGCGGGATGATTACCGGGGAGCTGTTTTTT.

This sequence joins TRBV19 and TRBJ2-7; D uncertain. The CDR3 contains 13 residues. V lost 3 bases to trimming and J lost 1 base, with 7 bases between them. CDR1 is LNHDA and CDR2 is SQIVND in the germline V gene (reference sequence). Written as DNA, the CDR3 is TGTGCCAGTAGTATGGAACTATCCTACGAGCAGTACTTC. It is translated as CASSMELSYEQYF.

The J gene is TRBJ2-2, the V gene TRBV10-1; D is possibly TRBD1 (8 bases). CDR3 length equals 21 residues. V lost 0 bases and J 2 bases, leaving 25 bases between the germline ends. Germline lookup yields CDR1 WNHNN and CDR2 SYGVQD (reference sequence). The CDR3 loop reads CASSESRTGIASGYNTGELFF. The CDR3 coding sequence is TGCGCCAGCAGTGAGTCCCGGACAGGGATCGCTAGCGGATATAACACCGGGGAGCTGTTTTTT.

This clone was seen a single time. The chain recombines TRBV29-1 with TRBJ2-7; a weak D match, TRBD2 (6 bases). The CDR3 runs to 14 residues. V was cut by 6 bases and J by 1 base, with 16 bases left in between. Germline V lookup: CDR1 SQVTM, CDR2 ANQGSEA. CDR3 sequence: CSVLGTLSSYEQYF. The DNA of the CDR3 is TGCAGCGTCCTGGGGACTCTATCTTCCTACGAGCAGTACTTC.

V and J are TRBV28 and TRBJ1-5; D is ambiguous. The CDR3 is 15 amino acids. The germline V gene encodes CDR1 MDHEN and CDR2 SYDVKM. V was pared by 1 base and J by 4 bases, with 11 bases between. CDR3 sequence (DNA): TGTGCCAGCAGTTTATTAGGTGAGGGAAATCAGCCCCAGCATTTT. It encodes CASSLLGEGNQPQHF.

V gene TRBV6-5 combines with J gene TRBJ1-4, with unresolved D. The CDR3 extends over 14 amino acids. Germline V CDR1 and CDR2: MNHEY, SVGAGI. The ends were cut back, 2 bases at V and 2 bases at J, with 6 bases in the middle. This chain's CDR3 is CASSYTATNEKLFF. As DNA, the CDR3 is TGTGCCAGCAGTTACACTGCCACTAATGAAAAACTGTTTTTT.

The CDR3 sequence is CASSSEQGYGYTF. In DNA, the CDR3 is TGTGCCAGCAGCTCGGAACAGGGCTATGGCTACACCTTC. The genes are TRBV21-1 and TRBJ1-2; TRBD1 was called by the table and not checked on the DNA. TRBV21-1 is an annotated pseudogene. This CDR3 has 13 amino acids.

Here the CDR3 reads CASSTGGRETQYF. Written as DNA, the CDR3 is TGTGCCAGCAGCACCGGGGGTCGGGAGACCCAGTACTTC. The chain is built from TRBV6-5 and TRBJ2-5; D is possibly TRBD2 (6 bases). V shed 6 bases and J shed 5 bases, with 13 bases lying between them. Germline CDR1 is MNHEY and CDR2 is SVGAGI. The CDR3 is 13 residues long.

CDR3 sequence: CASGDRGRYNEQFF. The DNA of the CDR3 is TGTGCCAGCGGGGACAGGGGGCGCTACAATGAGCAGTTCTTC. This chain connects TRBV25-1 to TRBJ2-1; TRBD1 matches at 12 bases. The length of the CDR3 is 14 residues. CDR1 MGHDK and CDR2 SYGVNS come from the germline V gene. V shed 8 bases, J shed 3 bases, and the junction held 2 bases outside the gene matches.

This clone was observed a single time. The J gene is TRBJ2-6, the V gene TRBV15; 8 bases line up with TRBD1. The CDR3 spans 17 residues. J lost 0 bases, V lost 5 bases, and 6 bases had no gene match. Germline CDR1 reads LNHNV; CDR2 reads YYDKDF (reference sequence). The CDR3 DNA follows: TGTGCCACCAGCGCAGGGGGCCCTAGCTCTGGGGCCAACGTCCTGACTTTC. Translated, it gives CATSAGGPSSGANVLTF.

The genes are TRBV18 and TRBJ1-4, with TRBD1 matching over 7 bases. Per germline, CDR1 KGHSH and CDR2 LQKENI. CDR3 length: 14 residues. Germline trimming cut 6 bases from V and 6 bases from J; bases unmatched to any gene: 7. This CDR3 reads CASSRQGKDEKLFF. CDR3 in DNA: TGTGCCAGCTCGCGACAGGGCAAGGATGAAAAACTGTTTTTT.

The chain recombines TRBV7-9 with TRBJ2-5; no firm D call. The CDR3 runs to 13 residues. Trimming took off 2 bases at V and 5 bases at J, with 9 bases between the two ends. Germline values: CDR1 SEHNR, CDR2 FQNEAQ (reference sequence). DNA for the CDR3: TGTGCCAGCAGCTTATCCTTACAGGAGACCCAGTACTTC. Translating it yields CASSLSLQETQYF.

CDR3: CASSQRGATFQETQYF. CDR3 in DNA: TGTGCCAGCAGCCAGCGGGGGGCGACGTTCCAAGAGACCCAGTACTTC. The chain combines TRBV14 with TRBJ2-5; 8 nucleotides match TRBD2. V was pared by 3 bases and J by 1 base, with 7 bases of the junction left unmatched. The CDR3 is 16 residues long. Germline loops: CDR1 SGHDN, CDR2 FVKESK.

This rearrangement joins TRBV21-1 to TRBJ2-2; no check of the table's D call, TRBD2, against the DNA was made. TRBV21-1 is noted as a pseudogene. The CDR3 has 15 amino acids. In DNA form, the CDR3 reads TGTGCCAGCAGCAAAGATGAGGAAACTACCGGGGAGCTGTTTTTT. Encoded protein: CASSKDEETTGELFF.

The chain is built from TRBV10-3 and TRBJ1-5; a weak D match, TRBD1 (5 bases). The V gene lost 9 bases and the J gene lost 0 bases, with 21 bases spanning the gap. This CDR3 comprises 17 residues. Looked up from germline, CDR1 is ENHRY and CDR2 is SYGVKD. CDR3 amino acids: CAISPTWSQDSNQPQHF. DNA of the CDR3: TGTGCCATATCCCCCACATGGTCACAGGATAGCAATCAGCCCCAGCATTTT.

V and J are TRBV7-9 and TRBJ1-1; unclear D gene. CDR1 is SEHNR and CDR2 is FQNEAQ in the germline V gene (reference sequence). This CDR3 has 13 amino acids. V lost 4 bases, J lost 3 bases, and 9 bases lay in between. The CDR3 region is CASSSRWDTEAFF. The CDR3 region has the DNA TGTGCCAGCAGCTCTAGGTGGGACACTGAAGCTTTCTTT.